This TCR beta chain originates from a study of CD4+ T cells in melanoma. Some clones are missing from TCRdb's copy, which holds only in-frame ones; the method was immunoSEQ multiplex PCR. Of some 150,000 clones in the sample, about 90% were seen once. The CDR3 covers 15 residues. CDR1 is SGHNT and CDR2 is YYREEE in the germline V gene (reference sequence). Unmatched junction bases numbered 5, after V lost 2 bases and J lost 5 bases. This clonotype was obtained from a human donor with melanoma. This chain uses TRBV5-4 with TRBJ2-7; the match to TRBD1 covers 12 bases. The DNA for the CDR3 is TGTGCCAGCAGCTTAACGGGACAGGGGGCCCACGAGCAGTACTTC. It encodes CASSLTGQGAHEQYF.